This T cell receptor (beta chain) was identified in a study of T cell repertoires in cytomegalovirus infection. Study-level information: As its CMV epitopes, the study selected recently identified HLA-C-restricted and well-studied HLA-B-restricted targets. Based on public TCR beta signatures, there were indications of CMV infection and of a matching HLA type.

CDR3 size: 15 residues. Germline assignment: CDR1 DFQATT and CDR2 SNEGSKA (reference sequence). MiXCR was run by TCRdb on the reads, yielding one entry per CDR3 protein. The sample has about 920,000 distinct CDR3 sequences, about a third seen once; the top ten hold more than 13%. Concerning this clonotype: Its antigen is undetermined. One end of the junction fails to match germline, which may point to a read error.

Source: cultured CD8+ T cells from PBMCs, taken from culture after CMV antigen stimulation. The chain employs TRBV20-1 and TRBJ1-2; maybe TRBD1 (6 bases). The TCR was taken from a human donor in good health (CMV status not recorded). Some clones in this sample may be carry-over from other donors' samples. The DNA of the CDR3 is TGCAGTGCTAGAGATTTGACAGGCATTAACCATGGCTACACCTTC. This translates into CSARDLTGINHGYTF.